This entry describes one TCR beta chain. What it binds is unknown. Within the sample, other DNA sequences also encode this same CDR3. These data belong to a study of shared clonotypes between healthy human individuals. The deep-level immunoSEQ assay was used. The repertoire was sequenced with immunoSEQ multiplex PCR; TCRdb's copy has only in-frame clones and lacks some. The data contain about 2.1 million clones, approximately 94% of them singletons. The CDR3 sequence is 11 residues long. The germline V gene has CDR1 SQVTM and CDR2 ANQGSEA. The V end was cut by 4 bases, the J end by 0 bases, with 4 bases between. Study results and limitations: Investigators expected sequencing depth to affect clonotype sharing among donors. Naive subsets, compared against memory subsets, generally had larger estimated richness values. Non-shared clonotypes were found to have lower generation probabilities than the clonotypes that were shared by all four of the sorted-subset donors.

Naive CD8 isolation took CD45RO-negative cells positively selected for CCR7 and excluded terminally differentiated effector memory CD45RA+ cells. The sequencing sample was made of naive CD8+ T cells from PBMCs. The chain has TRBV29-1 and TRBJ2-7; no reliable D call. The sequence derives from a man younger than 35 in good health. Some clones in this sample may be carry-over from other donors' samples. CDR3: CSVASSYEQYF. The CDR3 DNA reads TGCAGCGTTGCCAGCTCCTACGAGCAGTACTTC.